These T cell receptor beta chains were read from a single sample in a study of T-cell memory formation after mild COVID-19. Using its own MiXCR run on the 5' RACE reads, TCRdb lists one record per CDR3 protein. The sample has 150,000 to 200,000 distinct CDR3 sequences, about 15% seen once. Input material: PBMCs or a T cell subset sorted from them (not recorded which). These receptors were taken from an adult woman who had mild COVID-19 (a few samples of this study predate the infection). Cell type and time point are not known. Each CDR3 is given with its conserved first and last residue. The D gene is left open where the match is weak. The size of a clone is reported for some rows only, either as once, few or many, or as a class for expanded clones.

size: few
J: TRBJ2-7
V: TRBV5-1
D: TRBD1
DNA: TGCGCCAGCAACGGAGGACAGGGCTACGAGCAGTACTTC
CDR3: CASNGGQGYEQYF

size: many
J: TRBJ1-6
V: TRBV3-1
D: .
DNA: TGTGCCAGCAGCCAAGAGGGTACAGGGTGGAATTCACCCCTCCACTTT
CDR3: CASSQEGTGWNSPLHF

size: many
J: TRBJ2-1
V: TRBV9
D: TRBD2
DNA: TGTGCCAGCAGCGTAGTCTGGCGGGAGGATTCATCGGATGAGCAGTTCTTC
CDR3: CASSVVWREDSSDEQFF

size: .
J: TRBJ2-1
V: TRBV20-1
D: TRBD2
DNA: TGCAGTGCTAGAGAAGTGACTAGCGGGAGTGAGCAGTTCTTC
CDR3: CSAREVTSGSEQFF

size: .
J: TRBJ1-2
V: TRBV6-5
D: .
DNA: TGTGCCAGCAGTCAGCACAAAGGAGGCTATGGCTACACCTTC
CDR3: CASSQHKGGYGYTF

size: .
J: TRBJ1-4
V: TRBV9
D: TRBD1
DNA: TGTGCCAGCAGCGCAGGGGGCTCAGCTAATGAAAAACTGTTTTTT
CDR3: CASSAGGSANEKLFF

size: .
J: TRBJ2-7
V: TRBV6-2/TRBV6-3
D: .
DNA: TGTGCCAGCAGCCACGGGGCCTCGAGAGAGCAGTACTTC
CDR3: CASSHGASREQYF

size: .
J: TRBJ2-3
V: TRBV12-3/TRBV12-4
D: .
DNA: TGTGCCAGCAGTTTGCTGGACTGGCGGGATACGCAGTATTTT
CDR3: CASSLLDWRDTQYF

size: few
J: TRBJ1-6
V: TRBV12-3/TRBV12-4
D: .
DNA: TGTGCCAGCAGTCCTGTCGGACACTCTAATTCACCCCTCCACTTT
CDR3: CASSPVGHSNSPLHF

size: .
J: TRBJ2-1
V: TRBV3-1
D: .
DNA: TGTGCCAGCAGCCCCCCCCAGGGGTGGAATGAGCAGTTCTTC
CDR3: CASSPPQGWNEQFF

size: few
J: TRBJ1-5
V: TRBV5-1
D: .
DNA: TGCGCCAGCAGCCCCGGACAGTTCAATCAGCCCCAGCATTTT
CDR3: CASSPGQFNQPQHF

size: .
J: TRBJ1-2
V: TRBV25-1
D: .
DNA: TGTGCCAGCAGTGTTACAGCCGTCTATGGCTACACCTTC
CDR3: CASSVTAVYGYTF

size: .
J: TRBJ2-7
V: TRBV3-1
D: .
DNA: TGTGCCAGCAGCCAAGTAGCAGGTCGTGCCTACGAGCAGTACTTC
CDR3: CASSQVAGRAYEQYF

size: few
J: TRBJ2-7
V: TRBV6-6
D: .
DNA: TGTGCCAGCAGTCCCGTCCGGCGGGAGCAGTACTTC
CDR3: CASSPVRREQYF

size: few
J: TRBJ1-4
V: TRBV4-3
D: TRBD1
DNA: TGCGCCAGCAGCCTCGGACAGGAGGCAACTAATGAAAAACTGTTTTTT
CDR3: CASSLGQEATNEKLFF

size: .
J: TRBJ1-2
V: TRBV7-2
D: .
DNA: TGTGCCAGCAACGACCCTGGGACTTCTGGCTACACCTTC
CDR3: CASNDPGTSGYTF

size: many
J: TRBJ2-3
V: TRBV5-1
D: TRBD2
DNA: TGCGCCAGCAGCTTGGAGACTAGCGGGGGGACAGATACGCAGTATTTT
CDR3: CASSLETSGGTDTQYF

size: .
J: TRBJ1-6
V: TRBV12-3/TRBV12-4
D: .
DNA: TGTGCCAGCAGGGCTAATTCACCCCTCCACTTT
CDR3: CASRANSPLHF

size: .
J: TRBJ2-1
V: TRBV6-5
D: .
DNA: TGTGCCAGCAGCCCGGACAATTCCTACAATGAGCAGTTCTTC
CDR3: CASSPDNSYNEQFF

size: many
J: TRBJ2-1
V: TRBV11-2
D: .
DNA: TGTGCCAGCAGTCTAGGCCGGGCCGATTATCATGAGCAGTTCTTC
CDR3: CASSLGRADYHEQFF

size: many
J: TRBJ1-6
V: TRBV20-1
D: .
DNA: TGCAGTGCTAGAGATCCGGTGTTTGGCTATAATTCACCCCTCCACTTT
CDR3: CSARDPVFGYNSPLHF

size: .
J: TRBJ1-6
V: TRBV27
D: .
DNA: TGTGCCAGCAGACTCTTGGGTCCACCCCCCCTCCACTTT
CDR3: CASRLLGPPPLHF

size: .
J: TRBJ2-7
V: TRBV6-2/TRBV6-3
D: TRBD2
DNA: TGTGCCAGCAGCCAACCCCTAGCGGGGGTGTCTTATCTTATGAACTACGAGCAGTACTTC
CDR3: CASSQPLAGVSYLMNYEQYF

size: .
J: TRBJ2-1
V: TRBV15
D: TRBD2
DNA: TGTGCCACCAGCAGAGATACTAGCGGGAGCAATGAGCAGTTCTTC
CDR3: CATSRDTSGSNEQFF

size: .
J: TRBJ1-1
V: TRBV7-9
D: .
DNA: TGTGCCAGCACCCTAGGGGTCCCCCAACGTAACGCTGAAGCTTTCTTT
CDR3: CASTLGVPQRNAEAFF

size: few
J: TRBJ2-3
V: TRBV20-1
D: .
DNA: TGCAGTGCTAGAGCCTTAGGGTCAGATACGCAGTATTTT
CDR3: CSARALGSDTQYF

size: few
J: TRBJ2-3
V: TRBV29-1
D: .
DNA: TGCAGCGTTGATTTGAGACAGAGCACAGATACGCAGTATTTT
CDR3: CSVDLRQSTDTQYF

size: few
J: TRBJ2-1
V: TRBV12-3/TRBV12-4
D: .
DNA: TGTGCCAGCAGTTTAGGGGACACCCCCTACAATGAGCAGTTCTTC
CDR3: CASSLGDTPYNEQFF

size: .
J: TRBJ1-2
V: TRBV12-3/TRBV12-4
D: TRBD1
DNA: TGTGCCAGCACCCCAGGGGGGGGACTCTATGGCTACACCTTC
CDR3: CASTPGGGLYGYTF

size: .
J: TRBJ2-1
V: TRBV20-1
D: .
DNA: TGCAGTGCGACGGGTCTTCACAATGAGCAGTTCTTC
CDR3: CSATGLHNEQFF

size: few
J: TRBJ1-2
V: TRBV7-8
D: TRBD1
DNA: TGTGCCAGCAGCTTAGAGAGTCAGGGGGCCCCCTATGGCTACACCTTC
CDR3: CASSLESQGAPYGYTF

size: .
J: TRBJ2-7
V: TRBV12-3/TRBV12-4
D: TRBD1
DNA: TGTGCCAGCAGTCGCCTCGGGACAGGGAGCTCCTACGAGCAGTACTTC
CDR3: CASSRLGTGSSYEQYF

size: .
J: TRBJ1-4
V: TRBV30
D: .
DNA: TGTGCCTGGAAGGGTGGGGGAGGAGGTGAAAAACTGTTTTTT
CDR3: CAWKGGGGGEKLFF

size: .
J: TRBJ2-1
V: TRBV10-3
D: .
DNA: TGTGCCATCAGTGAGGGGACTTTGAGGGGGAATGAGCAGTTCTTC
CDR3: CAISEGTLRGNEQFF

size: .
J: TRBJ2-5
V: TRBV15
D: .
DNA: TGTGCCACCAGCAGTGGGGTGGGGCCGGGGACCCAGTACTTC
CDR3: CATSSGVGPGTQYF

size: .
J: TRBJ2-3
V: TRBV2
D: .
DNA: TGTGCCAGGGGGGAAGATACGCAGTATTTT
CDR3: CARGEDTQYF

size: .
J: TRBJ1-5
V: TRBV3-1
D: .
DNA: TGTGCCAGCAGCCAAGGAGGAAATAGCAATCAGCCCCAGCATTTT
CDR3: CASSQGGNSNQPQHF

size: many
J: TRBJ2-5
V: TRBV7-6
D: TRBD1
DNA: TGTGCCAGCAGCTTGAGGGGACAGGCGTCAGAGACCCAGTACTTC
CDR3: CASSLRGQASETQYF

size: few
J: TRBJ2-2
V: TRBV5-1
D: TRBD1
DNA: TGCGCCAGCAGCTTGGCCGGGACAGCGAAAACCGGGGAGCTGTTTTTT
CDR3: CASSLAGTAKTGELFF

size: .
J: TRBJ2-7
V: TRBV5-4
D: .
DNA: TGTGCCAGCAGCTTAATCCCCCCGGAAGAGCAGTACTTC
CDR3: CASSLIPPEEQYF

size: .
J: TRBJ2-7
V: TRBV14
D: TRBD2
DNA: TGTGCCAGCAGCCAAGGGACTAGCTTCTACGAGCAGTACTTC
CDR3: CASSQGTSFYEQYF

size: once
J: TRBJ1-5
V: TRBV18
D: .
DNA: TGTGCCAGCTCACACGATAGCAATCAGCCCCAGCATTTT
CDR3: CASSHDSNQPQHF

size: few
J: TRBJ1-1
V: TRBV9
D: .
DNA: TGTGCCAGCAGCGCCGGTCCCGCCCCCACTGAAGCTTTCTTT
CDR3: CASSAGPAPTEAFF

size: many
J: TRBJ2-7
V: TRBV12-3/TRBV12-4
D: .
DNA: TGTGCCAGCAGTTTAACTCGCTACGAGCAGTACTTC
CDR3: CASSLTRYEQYF

size: many
J: TRBJ2-7
V: TRBV7-9
D: .
DNA: TGTGCCAGCAGCTTAGGGGATGCGGGGAGTAGGTACGAGCAGTACTTC
CDR3: CASSLGDAGSRYEQYF

size: many
J: TRBJ2-7
V: TRBV5-1
D: TRBD1
DNA: TGCGCCAGCAGCCTTGGACAGGGACCCACCTACGAGCAGTACTTC
CDR3: CASSLGQGPTYEQYF

size: few
J: TRBJ2-1
V: TRBV9
D: TRBD2
DNA: TGTGCCAGCAGTTCGACTAGCGGGAACTACAATGAGCAGTTCTTC
CDR3: CASSSTSGNYNEQFF

size: few
J: TRBJ2-7
V: TRBV24-1
D: .
DNA: TGTGCCACCAGTGAACGGATACTCCATGCCTCCTACGAGCAGTACTTC
CDR3: CATSERILHASYEQYF